In this sample, the clone carrying this TCR beta chain turned up a few times. Via MiXCR, TCRdb re-called the 5' RACE reads, giving one row per CDR3 protein. The data show roughly 550,000 distinct CDR3 sequences, roughly 21% seen once. With V trimmed by 5 bases and J by 7 bases, 12 bases remained unmatched. This CDR3 comprises 15 residues. The sample comes from a study of T-cell memory formation after mild COVID-19. V gene TRBV12-3 or TRBV12-4 combines with J gene TRBJ1-2, with TRBD1 matching over 8 bases. This receptor was identified in an adult woman who had mild COVID-19 (a few samples of this study predate the infection). Cell type and time point are not known. The material sequenced was PBMCs or a T cell subset sorted from them (not recorded which). CDR3 loop: CASSAHRTGYGGYTF. The CDR3 region has the DNA TGTGCCAGCAGTGCCCACCGGACAGGGTATGGTGGCTACACCTTC.